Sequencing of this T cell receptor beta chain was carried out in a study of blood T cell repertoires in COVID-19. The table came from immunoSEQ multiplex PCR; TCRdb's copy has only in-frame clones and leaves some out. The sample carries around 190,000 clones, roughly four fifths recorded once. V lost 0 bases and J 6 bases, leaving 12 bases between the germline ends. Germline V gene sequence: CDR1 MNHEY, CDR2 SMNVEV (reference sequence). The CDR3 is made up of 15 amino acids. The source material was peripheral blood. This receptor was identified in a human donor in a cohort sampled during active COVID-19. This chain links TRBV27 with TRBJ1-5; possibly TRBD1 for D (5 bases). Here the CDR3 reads CASSLSGRGPQPQHF. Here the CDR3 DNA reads TGTGCCAGCAGTTTATCGGGGAGGGGTCCTCAGCCCCAGCATTTT.